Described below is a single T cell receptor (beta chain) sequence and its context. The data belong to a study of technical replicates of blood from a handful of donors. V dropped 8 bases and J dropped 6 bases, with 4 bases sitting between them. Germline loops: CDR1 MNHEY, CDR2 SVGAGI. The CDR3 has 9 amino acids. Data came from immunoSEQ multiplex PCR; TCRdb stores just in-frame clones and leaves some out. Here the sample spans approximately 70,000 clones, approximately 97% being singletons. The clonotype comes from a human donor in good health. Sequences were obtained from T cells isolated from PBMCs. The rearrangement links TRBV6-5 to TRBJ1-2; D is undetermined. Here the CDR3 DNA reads TGTGCCAGCGAGAATGGCTACACCTTC. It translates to CASENGYTF.